The sequence of this TCR beta chain was determined in a study of cytomegalovirus exposure and HLA in healthy donors. Germline V CDR1 and CDR2: GTSNPN, SVGIG (reference sequence). CDR3 size: 14 residues. J was trimmed by 3 bases and V by 3 bases; bases with no gene match: 8. It was with 60 Vbeta and 13 Jbeta primers that the PCR ran. TCRdb's table, derived via immunoSEQ multiplex PCR, lists solely in-frame clones and lacks some. The sample holds 130,000 or so clones, 70% to 75% seen once. The sequencing sample was made of PBMCs. The receptor was isolated from a man in his thirties or forties in good health and CMV-seronegative. The chain combines TRBV30 with TRBJ2-7, with 7 nucleotides matching TRBD1. CDR3: CAWRGTANFYEQYF. The CDR3 coding sequence is TGTGCCTGGAGAGGGACAGCGAATTTCTACGAGCAGTACTTC.